The T cell receptor (beta chain) under discussion was sequenced for a study of CXCR3-negative and CXCR3-positive naive CD8 T cells (dated by TCRdb to about 2019). In the study overall: In total, 130 million to 150 million TRB reads were obtained, which works out to roughly 1.5 +/- 0.3 million reads per library. The diversity and physicochemical repertoire analyses included approximately ten donors pooled from two independent experiments. TRBV-TRBJ cluster analysis included naive subsets from several donors and memory cells from 3 donors. Paper-wide results and their limitations: Similar TRBV-TRBJ usage was shown by naive CXCR3-negative and CXCR3-positive cells from the same donor, whereas distinct patterns were shown by memory cells. Compared with CXCR3-negative naive cells, CXCR3-positive naive cells had TRB CDR3s with higher hydrophobicity (lower Kidera factor 4), lower energy, and higher strength and volume indices. Comparably high repertoire diversity was found in both naive subsets, whereas much lower repertoire diversity was found in memory CD8+ T cells. Because CXCR3 expression was partially decreased after cryopreservation, freshly isolated PBMCs were used for most assays. Surface CD5, linked to self-reactivity in mice, was comparable between naive subsets; TCR interaction strength was therefore also inferred from TRB CDR3 physicochemical properties.

Each CD8+ T cell subset was flow-sorted in triplicate, with 250,000 to 350,000 cells per subset placed directly into RLT lysis buffer. Naive CD8+ T cells were defined stringently as CD45RO-CCR7+CD27+CD95- to exclude memory contaminants. Standard density gradient centrifugation was used to isolate peripheral blood mononuclear cells from buffy coats. Naive CXCR3-negative and CXCR3-positive CD8+ T cells were flow-sorted using a FACSAria III. An RNeasy Mini Kit was used to extract total RNA from the sorted cells. Sequencing used a NextSeq 550. The Human TCR Profiling Kit (MiLaboratory) was used to make UMI-labeled 5' RACE TRB cDNA libraries. cDNA synthesis used the entire amount of extracted RNA, and PCR amplification then used the entire amount of cDNA produced. Libraries were prepared in parallel using an identical number of PCR cycles. Per the original workflow: MIGEC and MiXCR extracted about 48,000 +/- 9,800 unique UMI-labeled TRB cDNA molecules per library, requiring at least two reads per UMI. On average, around 40,000 +/- 10,000 functional in-frame TRB CDR3 nucleotide clonotypes lacking stop codons were found per library. After each sample was downsampled to 5000 UMI-labeled TRB molecules, VDJtools was used to calculate diversity metrics such as normalized Shannon-Wiener and Chao1. VDJtools was used to calculate clonotype-size-weighted physicochemical properties of the central five CDR3 residues, namely interaction energy, strength, volume and Kidera factor 4. After the reads were reprocessed by TCRdb, one entry was made per CDR3 protein sequence, with no DNA. These V and J calls are TCRdb output, not the study's own analysis. The sample's clone listing holds some 130,000 distinct CDR3 sequences. The biggest ten clones account for approximately 0.3% of the sample.

Details on this clonotype: The antigen it binds to is not known.

Material for sequencing was naive CXCR3- CD8+ T cells from blood. The sample's cell subset or site label, decoded: CD45RO-CCR7+CD27+CD95- naive CD8+ T cells lacking CXCR3 (TNR3-). This receptor was obtained from a human donor in good health. Some clones in this sample may be carry-over from other donors' samples.

The CDR3 loop reads CSVGTSDYNEQFF. The V gene is TRBV29-1 and the J gene is TRBJ2-1; the TRBD2 assignment by TCRdb is unverifiable without DNA. The CDR3 has 13 amino acids, counting the end cysteine and phenylalanine. The nucleotide record is missing. The germline V gene specifies SQVTM as CDR1 and ANQGSEA as CDR2.